This T cell receptor (beta chain) emerged from a study of breast tumors, draining lymph nodes, adjacent tissues. Study findings and constraints: Tumor and nontumor repertoires were significantly more similar in luminal-like than in basal-like breast cancer.

Axillary draining lymph nodes of breast cancer patients supplied the node samples. TCRdb independently ran MiXCR on the multiplex PCR reads; one entry per CDR3 protein. Here the sample spans roughly 130,000 distinct CDR3 sequences, less than 35% being singletons. This clonotype was detected many times. Antigen: not known. CDR3 length: 13 amino acids. Germline lookup yields CDR1 MNHNS and CDR2 SASEGT. V lost 7 bases and J 6 bases, leaving 13 bases between the germline ends. The sequence was obtained from a female donor with breast cancer. Some clones in this sample may be carry-over from other donors' samples. Sequencing was carried out using axillary lymph node tissue. The V gene is TRBV6-1, the J gene TRBJ1-5; D uncertain. CDR3 sequence reads: CASTETAVQPQHF. The CDR3 bases are TGTGCCAGCACCGAAACCGCTGTTCAGCCCCAGCATTTT.